One and the same sample provided the 8 T cell receptor beta chains below, sequenced in a study of CD8 T cells in ankylosing spondylitis. General observations from the study: Characteristic of ankylosing spondylitis blood, it appeared, was a TCR beta motif comprising roughly eight highly homologous variants.

Each CDR3 protein gets one entry after TCRdb re-called the 5' RACE reads with MiXCR. The table has 390,000 or so distinct CDR3 sequences, about a fifth seen once. Their antigens are not known. Sequencing was performed on blood, either unsorted or a sorted T cell fraction (not recorded which). These receptor sequences come from a male donor with ankylosing spondylitis.

The J gene is TRBJ2-5, the V gene TRBV24-1; D is perhaps TRBD1 (6 bases). The V and J ends lost 1 base and 1 base respectively, with 12 bases between them. The CDR3 spans 16 residues. Germline values: CDR1 KGHDR, CDR2 SFDVKD. CDR3 residues: CATSDFMTGSQETQYF. In DNA, the CDR3 is TGTGCCACCAGTGATTTTATGACAGGATCCCAAGAGACCCAGTACTTC.

This chain connects TRBV27 to TRBJ1-2; D unresolved. The CDR3 is 17 residues long. V gave up 6 bases and J gave up 8 bases, with 28 bases separating them. The V gene's germline CDR1 is MNHEY and CDR2 SMNVEV (reference sequence). CDR3 region: CASSPWAASLISMGYTF. The CDR3, as DNA: TGTGCCAGCAGCCCCTGGGCAGCTAGTCTGATTTCTATGGGCTACACCTTC.

This clonotype was recorded a few times. The chain is built from TRBV6-5 and TRBJ2-7; D remains unclear. CDR3 size: 16 residues. Trimming shortened V by 2 bases and J by 3 bases, and 17 bases separated the two germline ends. Per germline, CDR1 MNHEY and CDR2 SVGAGI. The DNA for the CDR3 is TGTGCCAGCAGTTACGTCGGCGGCTTCAAGGACTACGAGCAGTACTTC. This gives the protein CASSYVGGFKDYEQYF.

V gene TRBV6-2 or TRBV6-3 combines with J gene TRBJ2-7; 8 bases fit TRBD2. Germline V gives CDR1 MNHEY, CDR2 SVGEGT. The CDR3 covers 14 residues. V shed 6 bases and J 2 bases; nucleotides not matched to a gene: 6. In DNA form, the CDR3 reads TGTGCCAGCAGACTAGCGGCTGGGGCCTACGAGCAGTACTTC. Protein sequence: CASRLAAGAYEQYF.

Only a few counts were recorded for this clonotype. The genes are TRBV29-1 and TRBJ2-7; 7 bases line up with TRBD1. CDR1 is SQVTM, CDR2 ANQGSEA, per germline. The CDR3 contains 15 residues. Losses at the gene ends were 1 base for V and 0 bases for J; bases not matched to a gene: 6. In nucleotides, the CDR3 is TGCAGCGTTGAAGTCGAAGGGGGCGCCTCCTACGAGCAGTACTTC. Residues: CSVEVEGGASYEQYF.

This clonotype was counted a few times. This chain links TRBV5-1 with TRBJ2-3; D might be TRBD2 (5 bases). Per the germline V gene, CDR1 is SGHRS and CDR2 is YFSETQ. CDR3 length equals 15 residues. Trimming cost V 6 bases and J 4 bases, with 18 bases left between them. The CDR3 region is CASKDSRRRSDTQYF. The CDR3 DNA reads as TGCGCCAGCAAGGACTCCCGGAGACGATCAGATACGCAGTATTTT.

CDR3 protein: CASSPPLTYNEQFF. CDR3 DNA: TGCGCCAGCAGCCCACCCCTGACCTACAATGAGCAGTTCTTC. The gene calls are TRBV4-1 and TRBJ2-1; D call uncertain. The germline CDR1 and CDR2 sequences are MGHRA and YSYEKL. V dropped 4 bases and J dropped 2 bases, with 9 bases sitting between them. The CDR3 loop spans 14 amino acids.

The chain carries TRBV12-3 or TRBV12-4 and TRBJ2-7; 7 positions agree with TRBD1. V dropped 3 bases and J dropped 5; count of bases not matched to a gene: 7. The CDR3 loop spans 14 amino acids. The CDR3 coding sequence is TGTGCCAGCAGTTTCAACAGGGGCAACGACGAGCAGTACTTC. The encoded protein is CASSFNRGNDEQYF.